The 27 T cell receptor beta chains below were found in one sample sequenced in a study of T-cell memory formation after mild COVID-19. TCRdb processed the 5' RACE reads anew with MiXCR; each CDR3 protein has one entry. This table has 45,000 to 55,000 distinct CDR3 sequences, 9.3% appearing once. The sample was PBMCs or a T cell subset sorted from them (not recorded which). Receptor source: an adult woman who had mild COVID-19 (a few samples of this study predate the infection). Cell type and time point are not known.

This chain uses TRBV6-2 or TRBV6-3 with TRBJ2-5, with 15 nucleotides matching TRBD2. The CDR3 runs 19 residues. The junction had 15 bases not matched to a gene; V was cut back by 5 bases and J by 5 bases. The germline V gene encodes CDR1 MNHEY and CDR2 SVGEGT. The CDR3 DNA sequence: TGTGCCAGCAGTCAGAGGACTAGCGGGAGGGGCACATATCGTGAGACCCAGTACTTC. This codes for CASSQRTSGRGTYRETQYF.

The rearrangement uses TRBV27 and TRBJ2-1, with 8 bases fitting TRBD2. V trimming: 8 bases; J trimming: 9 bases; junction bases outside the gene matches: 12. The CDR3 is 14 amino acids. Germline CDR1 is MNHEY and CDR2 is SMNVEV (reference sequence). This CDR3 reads CASDPRGGASEQFF. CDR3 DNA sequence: TGTGCCAGCGACCCCCGGGGGGGGGCGAGTGAGCAGTTCTTC.

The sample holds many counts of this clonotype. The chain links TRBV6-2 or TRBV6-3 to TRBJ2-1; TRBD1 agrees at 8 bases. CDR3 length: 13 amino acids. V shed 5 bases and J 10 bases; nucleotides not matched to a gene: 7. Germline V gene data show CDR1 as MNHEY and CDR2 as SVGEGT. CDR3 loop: CASSRPGGGEQFF. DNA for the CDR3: TGTGCCAGCAGTAGACCAGGGGGCGGAGAGCAGTTCTTC.

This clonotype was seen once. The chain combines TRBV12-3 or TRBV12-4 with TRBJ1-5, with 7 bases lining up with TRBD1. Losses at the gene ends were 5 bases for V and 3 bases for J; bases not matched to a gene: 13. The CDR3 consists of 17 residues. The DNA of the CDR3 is TGTGCCAGCAGTCCTTCAGTGGACGAGGGGGCCAATCAGCCCCAGCATTTT. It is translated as CASSPSVDEGANQPQHF.

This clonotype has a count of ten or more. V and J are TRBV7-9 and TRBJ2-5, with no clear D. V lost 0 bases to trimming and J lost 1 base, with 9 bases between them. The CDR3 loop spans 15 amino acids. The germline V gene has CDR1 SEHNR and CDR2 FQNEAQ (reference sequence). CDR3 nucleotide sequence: TGTGCCAGCAGCTTAGCGGTCGGCAGCCAAGAGACCCAGTACTTC. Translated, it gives CASSLAVGSQETQYF. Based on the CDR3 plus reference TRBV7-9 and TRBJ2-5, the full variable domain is DTGVSQNPRHKITKRGQNVTFRCDPISEHNRLYWYRQTLGQGPEFLTYFQNEAQLEKSRLLSDRFSAERPKGSFSTLEIQRTEQGDSAMYLCASSLAVGSQETQYFGPGTRLLVL.

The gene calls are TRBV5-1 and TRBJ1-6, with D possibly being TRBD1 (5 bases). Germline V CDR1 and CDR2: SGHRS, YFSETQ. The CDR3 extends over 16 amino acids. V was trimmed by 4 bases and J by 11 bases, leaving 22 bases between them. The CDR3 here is CASSLGGSPVLAPLHF. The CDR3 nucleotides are TGCGCCAGCAGCCTGGGGGGTTCCCCCGTGTTGGCACCCCTCCACTTT.

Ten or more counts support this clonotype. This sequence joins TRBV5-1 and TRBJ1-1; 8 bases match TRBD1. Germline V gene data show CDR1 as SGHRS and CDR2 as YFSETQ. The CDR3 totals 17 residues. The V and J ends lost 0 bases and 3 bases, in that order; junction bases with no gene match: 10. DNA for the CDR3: TGCGCCAGCAGCTTGGGTTTGGGGACAGGCGTCCACACTGAAGCTTTCTTT. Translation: CASSLGLGTGVHTEAFF.

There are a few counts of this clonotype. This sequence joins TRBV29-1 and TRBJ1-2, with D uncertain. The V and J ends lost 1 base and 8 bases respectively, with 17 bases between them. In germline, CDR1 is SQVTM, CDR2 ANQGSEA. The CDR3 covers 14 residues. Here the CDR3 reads CSVEVPDGARGYTF. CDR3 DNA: TGCAGCGTTGAAGTTCCGGACGGTGCGAGAGGCTACACCTTC. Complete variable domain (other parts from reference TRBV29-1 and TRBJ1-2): SAVISQKPSRDICQRGTSLTIQCQVDSQVTMMFWYRQQPGQSLTLIATANQGSEATYESGFVIDKFPISRPNLTFSTLTVSNMSPEDSSIYLCSVEVPDGARGYTFGSGTRLTVV.

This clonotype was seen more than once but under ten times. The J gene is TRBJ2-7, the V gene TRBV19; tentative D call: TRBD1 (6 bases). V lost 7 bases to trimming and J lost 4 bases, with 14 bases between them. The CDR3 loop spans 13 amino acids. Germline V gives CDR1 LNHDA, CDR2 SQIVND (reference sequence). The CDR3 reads CASKRRQDYEQYF. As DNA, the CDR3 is TGTGCCAGTAAGAGACGACAGGATTACGAGCAGTACTTC.

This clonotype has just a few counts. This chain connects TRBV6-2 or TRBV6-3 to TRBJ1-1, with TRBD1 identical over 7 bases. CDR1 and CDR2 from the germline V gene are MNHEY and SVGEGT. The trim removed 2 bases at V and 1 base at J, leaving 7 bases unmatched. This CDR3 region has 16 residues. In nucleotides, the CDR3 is TGTGCCAGCAGTTACGACAGGGTAAGTGGGAACACTGAAGCTTTCTTT. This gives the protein CASSYDRVSGNTEAFF.

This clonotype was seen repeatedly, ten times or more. CDR3 region: CASSLTGPSGTDTQYF. CDR3 bases: TGCGCCAGCAGCTTGACAGGCCCGTCTGGCACAGATACGCAGTATTTT. V and J are TRBV5-1 and TRBJ2-3; D perhaps matches TRBD1 (5 bases). V was clipped by 1 base and J by 1 base, with 13 bases between them. The germline gives CDR1 SGHRS, CDR2 YFSETQ. CDR3 size: 16 residues.

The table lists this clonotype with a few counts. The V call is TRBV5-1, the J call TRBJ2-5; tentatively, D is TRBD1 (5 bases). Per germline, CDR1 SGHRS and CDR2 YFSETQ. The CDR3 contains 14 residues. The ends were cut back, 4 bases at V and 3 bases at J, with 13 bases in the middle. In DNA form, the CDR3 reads TGCGCCAGCAGCCAGGGTAGAGGTAAAGAGACCCAGTACTTC. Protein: CASSQGRGKETQYF.

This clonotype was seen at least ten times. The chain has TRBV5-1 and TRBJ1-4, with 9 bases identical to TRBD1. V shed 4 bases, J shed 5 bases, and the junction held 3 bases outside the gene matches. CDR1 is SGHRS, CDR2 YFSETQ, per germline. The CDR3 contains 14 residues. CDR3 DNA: TGCGCCAGCAGCCACGGGACAGGGAATGAAAAACTGTTTTTT. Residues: CASSHGTGNEKLFF.

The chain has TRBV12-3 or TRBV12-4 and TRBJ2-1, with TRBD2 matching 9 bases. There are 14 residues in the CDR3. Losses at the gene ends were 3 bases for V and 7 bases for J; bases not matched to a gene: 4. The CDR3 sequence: CASSFAGGGNEQFF. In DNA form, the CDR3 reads TGTGCCAGCAGTTTTGCGGGAGGGGGTAATGAGCAGTTCTTC.

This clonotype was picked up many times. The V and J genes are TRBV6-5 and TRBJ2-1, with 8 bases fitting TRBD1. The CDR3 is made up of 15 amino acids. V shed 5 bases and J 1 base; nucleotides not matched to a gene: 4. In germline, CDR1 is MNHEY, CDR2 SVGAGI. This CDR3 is CASSGTGGSYNEQFF. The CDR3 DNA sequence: TGTGCCAGCAGTGGAACAGGGGGGTCCTACAATGAGCAGTTCTTC.

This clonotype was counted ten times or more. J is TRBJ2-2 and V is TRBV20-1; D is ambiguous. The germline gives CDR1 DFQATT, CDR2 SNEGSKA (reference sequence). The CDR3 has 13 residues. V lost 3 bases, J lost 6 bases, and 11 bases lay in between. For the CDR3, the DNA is TGCAGTGCTAGCCCCGTCCCCTCCGGGGAGCTGTTTTTT. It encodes CSASPVPSGELFF.

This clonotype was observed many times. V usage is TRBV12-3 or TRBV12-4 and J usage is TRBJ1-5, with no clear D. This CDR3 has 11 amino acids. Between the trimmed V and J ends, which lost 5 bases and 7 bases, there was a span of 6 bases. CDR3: CASSLGQPQHF. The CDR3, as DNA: TGTGCCAGCAGTCTAGGACAGCCCCAGCATTTT.

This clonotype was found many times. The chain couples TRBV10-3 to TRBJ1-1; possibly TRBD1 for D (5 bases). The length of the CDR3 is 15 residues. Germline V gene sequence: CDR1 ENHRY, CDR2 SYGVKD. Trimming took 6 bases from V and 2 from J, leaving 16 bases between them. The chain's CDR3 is CAISTPGRRNTEAFF. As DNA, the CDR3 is TGTGCCATCAGCACCCCGGGGCGCCGAAACACTGAAGCTTTCTTT.

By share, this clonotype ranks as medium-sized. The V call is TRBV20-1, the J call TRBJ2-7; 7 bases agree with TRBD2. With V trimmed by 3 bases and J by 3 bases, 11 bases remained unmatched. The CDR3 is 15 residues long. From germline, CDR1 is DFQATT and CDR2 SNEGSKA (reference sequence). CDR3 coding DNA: TGCAGTGCTAGCATTTTAAGCGGGATAAACTACGAGCAGTACTTC. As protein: CSASILSGINYEQYF.

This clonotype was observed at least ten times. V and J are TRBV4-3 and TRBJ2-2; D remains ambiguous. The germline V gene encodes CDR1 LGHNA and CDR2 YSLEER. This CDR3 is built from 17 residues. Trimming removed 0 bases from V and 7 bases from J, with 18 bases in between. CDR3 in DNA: TGCGCCAGCAGCCAAGATCTATCCAGCGCCCGTGGCGGGGAGCTGTTTTTT. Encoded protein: CASSQDLSSARGGELFF.

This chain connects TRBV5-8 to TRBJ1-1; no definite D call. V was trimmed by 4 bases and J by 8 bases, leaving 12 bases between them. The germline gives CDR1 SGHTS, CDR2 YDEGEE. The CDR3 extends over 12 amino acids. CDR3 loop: CASSLYGEEAFF. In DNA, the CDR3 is TGTGCCAGCAGCCTTTACGGCGAGGAAGCTTTCTTT.

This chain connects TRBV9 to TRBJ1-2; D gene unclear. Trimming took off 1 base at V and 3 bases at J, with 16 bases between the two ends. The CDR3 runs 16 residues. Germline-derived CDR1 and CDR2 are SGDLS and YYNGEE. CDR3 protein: CASSVNSVGRYYGYTF. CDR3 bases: TGTGCCAGCAGCGTAAATTCCGTGGGCAGGTACTATGGCTACACCTTC.

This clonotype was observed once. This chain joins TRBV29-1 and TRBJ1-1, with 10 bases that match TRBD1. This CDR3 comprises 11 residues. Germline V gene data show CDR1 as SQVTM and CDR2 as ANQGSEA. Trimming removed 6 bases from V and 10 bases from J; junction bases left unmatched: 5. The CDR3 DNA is TGCAGCGTCCTGACAGGGGGCTTAGCTTTCTTT. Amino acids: CSVLTGGLAFF.

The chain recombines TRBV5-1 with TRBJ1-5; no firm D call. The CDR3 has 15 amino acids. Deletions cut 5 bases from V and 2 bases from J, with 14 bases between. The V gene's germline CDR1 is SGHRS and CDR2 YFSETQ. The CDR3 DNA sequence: TGCGCCAGCAGGGTGACAAGTTTCGGCAATCAGCCCCAGCATTTT. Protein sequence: CASRVTSFGNQPQHF.

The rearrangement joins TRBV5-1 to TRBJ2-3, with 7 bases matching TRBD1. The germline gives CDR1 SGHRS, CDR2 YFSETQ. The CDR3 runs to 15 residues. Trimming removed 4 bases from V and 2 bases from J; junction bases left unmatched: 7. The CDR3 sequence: CASSLRQGPTDTQYF. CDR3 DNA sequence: TGCGCCAGCAGCCTACGACAGGGTCCCACAGATACGCAGTATTTT.

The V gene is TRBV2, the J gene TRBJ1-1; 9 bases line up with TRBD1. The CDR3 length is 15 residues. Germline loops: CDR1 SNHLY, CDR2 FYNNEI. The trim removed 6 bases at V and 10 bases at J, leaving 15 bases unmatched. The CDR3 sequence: CASRSDRGSALVAFF. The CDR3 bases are TGTGCCAGCAGGTCGGACAGGGGTTCAGCTTTAGTAGCTTTCTTT.

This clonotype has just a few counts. CDR3 loop: CASSYAWGGEKLFF. In nucleotides, the CDR3 is TGTGCCAGCAGTTACGCTTGGGGAGGTGAAAAACTGTTTTTT. The chain carries TRBV6-5 and TRBJ1-4; D unresolved. V shed 2 bases and J shed 7 bases, with 11 bases lying between them. Germline CDR1 and CDR2: MNHEY and SVGAGI. The CDR3 sequence is 14 residues long.